Listed below are T cell receptor beta chains from one sample, sequenced in a study of regulatory T cells in long-lasting Graves disease. MiXCR, applied by TCRdb to the multiplex PCR reads, yields one record per CDR3 protein. The sample holds 300,000 to 450,000 distinct CDR3 sequences, roughly 16% seen once. This specimen consisted of peripheral blood mononuclear cells (PBMCs), obtained at new diagnosis, from a patient treated with antithyroid drugs. The receptor source for this set is a female donor with Graves disease. Both conserved end residues are part of each CDR3. The D gene is left open where the match is weak. For some rows the clone size is stated as once, few or many, or as a class when expanded; others skip it.

TRBD1,TRBJ1-1,TRBV20-1,few,CSARGGQGVVGTEAFF,TGCAGTGCTAGAGGGGGACAGGGGGTCGTTGGCACTGAAGCTTTCTTT
.,TRBJ1-3,TRBV10-2,.,CATGGGTGNTIYF,TGCGCCACCGGCGGGGGTACTGGAAACACCATATATTTT
.,TRBJ1-3,TRBV5-1,many,CASSLDLDTIYF,TGCGCCAGCAGCTTGGACCTGGACACCATATATTTT
TRBD2,TRBJ2-3,TRBV30,.,CTWRPTSGRVDTQYF,TGTACCTGGAGGCCTACTAGCGGGAGGGTTGATACGCAGTATTTT
.,TRBJ2-1,TRBV29-1,.,CSVAGDYNEQFF,TGCAGCGTCGCAGGGGACTACAATGAGCAGTTCTTC
TRBD1,TRBJ2-1,TRBV29-1,few,CSGWGQGARYNEQFF,TGCAGCGGCTGGGGACAGGGGGCGCGGTACAATGAGCAGTTCTTC
.,TRBJ2-7,TRBV28,many,CASSFKRPLSYEQYF,TGTGCCAGCAGTTTTAAGCGGCCCCTCTCCTACGAGCAGTACTTC
TRBD1,TRBJ1-1,TRBV7-2,.,CACSGDGTGVTEAFF,TGTGCCTGCTCTGGGGACGGGACAGGGGTTACTGAAGCTTTCTTT
TRBD1,TRBJ1-1,TRBV6-2/TRBV6-3,many,CASSYSKGQGDTEAFF,TGTGCCAGCAGTTACTCGAAAGGACAGGGGGACACTGAAGCTTTCTTT
.,TRBJ2-1,TRBV7-2,many,CASSPAARSLYNEQFF,TGTGCCAGCAGCCCCGCGGCTAGAAGTCTCTACAATGAGCAGTTCTTC
.,TRBJ1-5,TRBV2,many,CASTKDGGGQPQHF,TGTGCCAGCACCAAGGACGGAGGAGGCCAGCCCCAGCATTTT
TRBD1,TRBJ1-2,TRBV11-1,many,CASSSGQGNYGYTF,TGTGCCAGCAGCTCAGGACAGGGGAACTATGGCTACACCTTC
.,TRBJ2-7,TRBV7-9,.,CASSYFRGLLSYEQYF,TGTGCCAGCAGTTACTTTAGGGGTCTTCTCTCCTACGAGCAGTACTTC
.,TRBJ2-7,TRBV20-1,many,CSALGQDSTYEQYF,TGCAGTGCCCTTGGCCAGGACAGTACCTACGAGCAGTACTTC
TRBD2,TRBJ2-5,TRBV6-9,many,CASSYSGGRAGSETQYF,TGTGCCAGCAGTTACTCCGGCGGGAGGGCCGGGTCGGAGACCCAGTACTTC
.,TRBJ1-2,TRBV15,many,CATSRSVPRAGGYGYTF,TGTGCCACCAGCAGATCGGTGCCCCGGGCCGGCGGCTATGGCTACACCTTC
.,TRBJ2-1,TRBV6-2/TRBV6-3,few,CASSPVGFYEQFF,TGTGCCAGCTCCCCCGTTGGCTTCTATGAGCAGTTCTTC
.,TRBJ2-7,TRBV28,many,CASSPEGGQQTYEQYF,TGTGCCAGCAGTCCGGAGGGGGGACAGCAGACCTACGAGCAGTACTTC
TRBD1,TRBJ2-1,TRBV4-3,many,CASSHRTGAYNEQFF,TGCGCCAGCAGCCATCGGACAGGGGCGTACAATGAGCAGTTCTTC
TRBD1,TRBJ1-4,TRBV10-2,many,CASGTGEKLFF,TGCGCCAGCGGGACAGGGGAAAAACTGTTTTTT
TRBD2,TRBJ2-3,TRBV11-2,many,CASSFGRGGLWTQYF,TGTGCCAGCAGCTTTGGGCGGGGGGGCCTTTGGACGCAGTATTTT
.,TRBJ1-1,TRBV19,many,CASSFTGSMNTEAFF,TGTGCCAGTAGTTTCACAGGCTCCATGAACACTGAAGCTTTCTTT
TRBD1,TRBJ2-5,TRBV30,few,CAWSVQDRVSETQYF,TGTGCCTGGAGTGTACAGGACAGGGTCTCAGAGACCCAGTACTTC
TRBD1,TRBJ1-4,TRBV20-1,.,CSAGDRLNEKLFF,TGCAGTGCTGGGGACAGGCTTAATGAAAAACTGTTTTTT
TRBD1,TRBJ2-1,TRBV27,few,CASRGQGPWGSYNEQFF,TGTGCCAGCAGAGGACAGGGGCCATGGGGGTCCTACAATGAGCAGTTCTTC
.,TRBJ1-5,TRBV11-2,many,CASSSRGGSNQPQHF,TGTGCCAGCAGCTCTCGGGGGGGCAGCAATCAGCCCCAGCATTTT
TRBD2,TRBJ2-1,TRBV7-9,.,CASSFRLAHNEQFF,TGTGCCAGCAGCTTCAGACTAGCTCACAATGAGCAGTTCTTC
TRBD1,TRBJ2-7,TRBV20-1,many,CSAVFPGQGNSYEQYF,TGCAGTGCCGTATTCCCGGGACAGGGGAACTCCTACGAGCAGTACTTC
.,TRBJ2-3,TRBV7-2,many,CASSLFSSDTQYF,TGTGCCAGCAGCTTATTTAGCTCAGATACGCAGTATTTT
TRBD1,TRBJ2-6,TRBV29-1,.,CSVEDLGQGSGANVLTF,TGCAGCGTTGAAGATCTAGGACAGGGTTCCGGGGCCAACGTCCTGACTTTC
TRBD2,TRBJ2-3,TRBV7-6,many,CASSSRLAGHNTDTQYF,TGTGCCAGCAGCTCGCGACTAGCGGGGCATAACACAGATACGCAGTATTTT
.,TRBJ2-1,TRBV27,many,CASSYGPNEQFF,TGTGCCAGCAGTTACGGACCCAATGAGCAGTTCTTC
.,TRBJ1-6,TRBV7-9,.,CASSLAGRPLHF,TGTGCCAGCAGCTTAGCAGGAAGGCCCCTCCACTTT
.,TRBJ2-7,TRBV5-1,many,CASRVLTGPGDEQYF,TGCGCCAGCAGGGTCCTAACCGGGCCAGGGGACGAGCAGTACTTC
.,TRBJ2-7,TRBV10-3,many,CAISRENEQYF,TGTGCCATCAGTCGGGAGAACGAGCAGTACTTC
TRBD1,TRBJ1-5,TRBV7-9,many,CASSTPGGDQPQHF,TGTGCCAGCAGCACTCCAGGGGGAGATCAGCCCCAGCATTTT
.,TRBJ1-1,TRBV12-5,many,CPSPGGAQNTEAFF,TGTCCCTCCCCCGGGGGGGCCCAGAACACTGAAGCTTTCTTT
TRBD1,TRBJ2-5,TRBV18,few,CASSPLGQGEKETQYF,TGTGCCAGCTCGCCGCTAGGACAGGGGGAAAAGGAGACCCAGTACTTC
TRBD2,TRBJ2-7,TRBV7-6,many,CASSLGSAGGPVNIHEQYF,TGTGCCAGCAGCTTAGGATCAGCGGGAGGGCCCGTTAATATCCACGAGCAGTACTTC
.,TRBJ2-7,TRBV7-3,many,CASSSQDRRTGEQYF,TGTGCCAGCAGCTCCCAGGACAGACGAACGGGCGAGCAGTACTTC
.,TRBJ2-5,TRBV7-2,.,CASSTRDSPRLGGRPRETQYF,TGTGCCAGCAGCACCCGGGACAGTCCTCGCTTGGGCGGGAGGCCGCGAGAAACCCAGTACTTC
.,TRBJ2-7,TRBV20-1,.,CSARGLRPQGSISYEQYF,TGCAGTGCTAGAGGTTTAAGGCCTCAGGGGTCCATCTCCTACGAGCAGTACTTC
.,TRBJ1-1,TRBV11-2,many,CASSFMMEAFF,TGTGCCAGCAGCTTCATGATGGAAGCTTTCTTT
TRBD1,TRBJ2-1,TRBV12-3/TRBV12-4,.,CACSSGQYNEQFF,TGTGCCTGCAGCTCGGGACAGTACAATGAGCAGTTCTTC
.,TRBJ2-5,TRBV5-4,many,CASSLALNGMGETQYF,TGTGCCAGCAGCTTGGCTTTGAATGGGATGGGAGAGACCCAGTACTTC